This is a list of T cell receptor beta chains from one sample in a study of cytomegalovirus exposure and HLA in healthy donors. Repertoires were generated with immunoSEQ multiplex PCR, while TCRdb's copy carries only in-frame clones and drops some. This table has 160,000 or so clones, approximately 84% appearing once. Sequences were obtained from PBMCs. These receptors all come from a man aged 30 to 45 in good health and CMV-seronegative. Both conserved end residues are part of each CDR3. D genes are given only for firm matches. For some rows the clone size is stated as once, few or many, or as a class when expanded; others skip it.

v_call	cdr3_length	j_call	d_call	clone_size	cdr3_nt	cdr3_aa
TRBV5-1	15	TRBJ1-2	NA	NA	TGCGCCAGCACCGCCCTAGTTGGGGGCAACTATGGCTACACCTTC	CASTALVGGNYGYTF
TRBV11-3	15	TRBJ2-7	TRBD1	NA	TGTGCCAGCAGCCACGGACAGGGGGCCTCCTACGAGCAGTACTTC	CASSHGQGASYEQYF
TRBV27	15	TRBJ1-1	TRBD1	NA	TGTGCCAGCAGCTTACGGGGACAGGGGAGGGCTGAAGCTTTCTTT	CASSLRGQGRAEAFF
TRBV28	16	TRBJ1-5	TRBD1	NA	TGTGCCAGCAGTGGACAGGATTCTTATAGCAATCAGCCCCAGCATTTT	CASSGQDSYSNQPQHF
TRBV5-1	12	TRBJ2-7	NA	few	TGCGCCAGCAGCTTGGGAGGGCGCGAGCAGTACTTC	CASSLGGREQYF
TRBV30	14	TRBJ1-2	NA	NA	TGTGCCTGGAGTGTTCCGGGTCAGTTCTATGGCTACACCTTC	CAWSVPGQFYGYTF
TRBV2	16	TRBJ2-3	TRBD2	NA	TGTGCCAGCACTCTAGTGGCTAGCGGGAGAGCGGATACGCAGTATTTT	CASTLVASGRADTQYF
TRBV28	17	TRBJ2-1	NA	NA	TGTGCCAGCAGTTTAGAAACTACCACGACTCCACGCAATGAGCAGTTCTTC	CASSLETTTTPRNEQFF
TRBV5-1	14	TRBJ2-7	NA	NA	TGCGCCAGCAGCTTGTATCAGGGGACCTACGAGCAGTACTTC	CASSLYQGTYEQYF
TRBV4-2	13	TRBJ1-5	NA	NA	TGTGCCAGCAGCCAAGACGAGAATCAGCCCCAGCATTTT	CASSQDENQPQHF
TRBV9	15	TRBJ2-1	TRBD2	NA	TGTGCCAGCAGCCCGACTAGCGGGAGTTACAATGAGCAGTTCTTC	CASSPTSGSYNEQFF
TRBV5-1	15	TRBJ1-3	NA	NA	TGCGCCAGCAGCTTGTCCCCCAGCTCTGGAAACACCATATATTTT	CASSLSPSSGNTIYF
TRBV15	14	TRBJ1-1	TRBD1	NA	TGTGCCACCAGCGCGACAGGGGCCGACACTGAAGCTTTCTTT	CATSATGADTEAFF
TRBV28	17	TRBJ1-3	NA	once	TGTGCCAGCAGTGTCCCTCTCGGGGGGTTCTCTGGAAACACCATATATTTT	CASSVPLGGFSGNTIYF
TRBV7-2	13	TRBJ1-1	TRBD1	NA	TGTGCCAGCAGCACACAGGGGGGCACTGAAGCTTTCTTT	CASSTQGGTEAFF
TRBV5-4	14	TRBJ1-6	NA	NA	TGTGCCAGCAGCCTAAGGACGGACGGAGGGCCCCTCCACTTT	CASSLRTDGGPLHF
TRBV4-3	13	TRBJ2-1	TRBD2	NA	TGCGCCAGCAGCCAGGGGCGGGGCGGGGGGCAGTTCTTC	CASSQGRGGGQFF
TRBV7-2	14	TRBJ2-7	NA	few	TGTGCCAGCAGCTCACCGGGACACCGCTACGAGCAGTACTTC	CASSSPGHRYEQYF
TRBV7-2	15	TRBJ2-7	NA	NA	TGTGCCAGCAGCGCCGAGGGGGGGTTCCTCTACGAGCAGTACTTC	CASSAEGGFLYEQYF
TRBV9	15	TRBJ2-1	TRBD2	NA	TGTGCCAGCGGCGGGGGGGAGGGGAGAAATAATGAGCAGTTCTTC	CASGGGEGRNNEQFF
TRBV5-4	15	TRBJ2-7	TRBD2	NA	TGTGCCAGCAGCTTGGGGGTGGGGACTAGAGGCGAGCAGTACTTC	CASSLGVGTRGEQYF
TRBV7-9	17	TRBJ1-6	TRBD1	NA	TGTGCCAGCAGCTTAGGGGACAGGGACTTCTCGGGTTCACCCCTCCACTTT	CASSLGDRDFSGSPLHF
TRBV18	11	TRBJ1-2	NA	NA	TGTGCCAGCTCACTAGGGAGTGGCTACACCTTC	CASSLGSGYTF
TRBV4-3	16	TRBJ1-6	NA	once	TGCGCCAGCAGCCAAGACTGGGGGCCGAGGAGCGAGTCCCTCCACTTT	CASSQDWGPRSESLHF
TRBV5-4	15	TRBJ1-4	NA	NA	TGTGCCAGCAGCTTAAGGCAGGCAACTAATGAAAAACTGTTTTTT	CASSLRQATNEKLFF
TRBV27	13	TRBJ1-1	NA	few	TGTGCCAGCAGTTTAAACGGGGAGAGTGAAGCTTTCTTT	CASSLNGESEAFF
TRBV6-1	12	TRBJ2-7	NA	NA	TGTGCCAGTAGACAGACAGCCTACGAGCAGTACTTC	CASRQTAYEQYF
TRBV4-1	17	TRBJ2-5	NA	few	TGCGCCAGCAGCCAAGATAGGCAGCTAGCGAGGAGAGAGACCCAGTACTTC	CASSQDRQLARRETQYF
TRBV5-4	15	TRBJ1-4	NA	NA	TGTGCCAGCAGCTTTAGTCAGGGCGGTAATGAAAAACTGTTTTTT	CASSFSQGGNEKLFF
TRBV4-1	15	TRBJ2-7	NA	NA	TGCGCCAGCAGCCAAGTCCCAGGGGACCTCTACGAGCAGTACTTC	CASSQVPGDLYEQYF
TRBV5-5	12	TRBJ2-7	NA	NA	TGTGCCAGCTCTAGCGCCTCCTACGAGCAGTACTTC	CASSSASYEQYF
TRBV16	14	TRBJ2-1	TRBD1	NA	TGTGCCAGCAGCCCACTGGACAGGGGTAATGAGCAGTTCTTC	CASSPLDRGNEQFF
TRBV27	14	TRBJ2-3	TRBD1	NA	TGTGCCAGCAGTCGGGACAGTTACACAGATACGCAGTATTTT	CASSRDSYTDTQYF
TRBV6-5	16	TRBJ1-6	NA	NA	TGTGCCAGCAGTTACTCAGGAGGGGTAGGGAGTTCACCCCTCCACTTT	CASSYSGGVGSSPLHF
TRBV6-5	13	TRBJ2-2	NA	NA	TGTGCCAGCAGTTCCAGGCGCACCGGGGAGCTGTTTTTT	CASSSRRTGELFF
TRBV5-1	14	TRBJ2-7	NA	NA	TGCGCCAGCAGCTTGTACTCAGGGGTGGGGGAGCAGTACTTC	CASSLYSGVGEQYF
TRBV10-3	17	TRBJ2-5	TRBD2	NA	TGTGCCATCAGTGAAGCTAGCGGGAGAGCCGGTCGGGAGACCCAGTACTTC	CAISEASGRAGRETQYF
TRBV5-1	13	TRBJ2-7	NA	NA	TGCGCCAGCAGCTTGACAGGCTCCTACGAGCAGTACTTC	CASSLTGSYEQYF
TRBV5-1	15	TRBJ2-2	TRBD2	NA	TGCGCCAGCAGCCGACTAGCGGGAGCGGCCGGGGAGCTGTTTTTT	CASSRLAGAAGELFF
TRBV6-5	14	TRBJ1-4	NA	once	TGTGCCAGCAGTTACAGGGGAACTAATGAAAAACTGTTTTTT	CASSYRGTNEKLFF
TRBV6-1	13	TRBJ2-7	NA	NA	TGTGCCATCACGACAGACAGGTCCTACGAGCAGTACTTC	CAITTDRSYEQYF
TRBV18	14	TRBJ2-5	NA	NA	TGTGCCAGCTCACCACCCCTCGGGGAAGAGACCCAGTACTTC	CASSPPLGEETQYF
TRBV7-6	16	TRBJ2-3	TRBD2	NA	TGTGCCAGCAGCTTAGTCGGGAGGACTAGCACAGATACGCAGTATTTT	CASSLVGRTSTDTQYF
TRBV15	17	TRBJ2-1	TRBD2	once	TGTGCCACCAGCAGAGATCTGACTAGCGGGAGAGTCGGTGAGCAGTTCTTC	CATSRDLTSGRVGEQFF